This T cell receptor beta chain originates from a study of T cell clonotyping in hematopoietic cell transplantation (dated by TCRdb to about 2021). A note on the overall study: In the study, over a hundred blood samples were gathered from approximately 33 consecutive transplant recipients and their related donors. Patients were recruited between late 2015 and 2017 and followed until late 2020 or death.

A distance of 14 bases separates the germline ends of V and J, which lose 6 bases and 10 bases respectively. The CDR1 and CDR2 encoded by the germline V gene are SNHLY and FYNNEI. The cysteine opens and the phenylalanine closes a CDR3 of 12 amino acids. CDR3 DNA is the only sequence kept; it has 36 bases, read in frame from the first base. Related transplant donors provided blood samples for TCR beta sequencing. Nuclei Lysis Solution was used to extract genomic DNA from fresh or cryopreserved unfractionated peripheral blood mononuclear cells. Of note for this clone: No antigen is known for it. There are no base qualities to consult, and no much larger clone falls within one base.

TCR beta CDR3 regions were amplified from genomic DNA with the immunoSEQ assay, a bias-controlled multiplex PCR using V- and J-specific primers. In a second PCR step, the CDR3 amplicons were tagged with a proprietary barcode plus Illumina adapter sequences. CDR3 libraries were sequenced on an Illumina MiSeq instrument. The study's own analysis went as follows. Export and quality control were performed with immunoSEQ Analyzer 3.0, and downstream analyses were performed with R Bioconductor and Immunarch. Only productive rearrangements within the normalized downsampled data set were used in the calculation of repertoire metrics. In the normalized cohort, clonotypes with more than 5 templates were defined as pathologically expanded. Repertoire diversity was measured with the Inverse Simpson Index. The non-normalized data set was used for CMV-specificity analyses so that all clonotypes could be captured. TCRdb re-hosts the immuneACCESS table, in-frame sequences only. Its copies lack some clones; in the studies checked, an unresolved V gene accounts for under half of them, and the cause for the rest is not known. The V and J calls and clone size come from that table; D and trimming were worked out from the DNA. This sample holds nearly 70,000 clones; over 90% were observed only once. Of the sample, roughly 1.7% is held by the ten largest clones.

Study-level results and caveats: After transplant, TCR diversity in recipients dropped, and pathologically expanded clonotypes climbed progressively between day 30 and day 180. Inverse Simpson Index values from donors and from recipients before transplant predicted broader TCR repertoire diversity after transplant. Sample size was limited, and cells were not sorted, so CD4 and CD8 repertoire contributions could not be separated. Overlap with donor repertoires was found for only a small fraction of recipient repertoires, with over 95% found to appear de novo at the given depth.

In this chain, TRBV2 is recombined with TRBJ2-3, with the D segment identity uncertain. What was sequenced was peripheral blood mononuclear cells. The receptor's source is a man aged 50 to 60 in good health. Some clones in this sample may be carry-over from other donors' samples. The CDR3: CASSPTPGPQYF. The DNA sequence is given as TGTGCCAGCAGCCCAACTCCGGGCCCGCAGTATTTT.